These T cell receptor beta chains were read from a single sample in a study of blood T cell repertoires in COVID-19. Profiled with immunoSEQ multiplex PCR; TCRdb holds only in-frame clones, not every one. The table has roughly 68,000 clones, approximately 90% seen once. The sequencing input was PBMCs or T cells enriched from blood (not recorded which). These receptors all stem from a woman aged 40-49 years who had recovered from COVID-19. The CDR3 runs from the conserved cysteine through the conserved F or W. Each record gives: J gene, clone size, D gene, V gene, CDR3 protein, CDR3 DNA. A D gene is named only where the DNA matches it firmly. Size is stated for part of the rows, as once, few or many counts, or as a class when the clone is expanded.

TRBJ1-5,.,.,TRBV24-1,CATPCGAIVGQGVYSNQPQHF,TGTGCCACTCCTTGTGGTGCAATTGTAGGGCAGGGCGTATATAGCAATCAGCCCCAGCATTTT
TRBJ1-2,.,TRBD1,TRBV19,CASSIETGPYGYTF,TGTGCCAGTAGTATAGAGACAGGGCCCTATGGCTACACCTTC
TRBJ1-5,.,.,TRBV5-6,CASSLASAGGPQHF,TGTGCCAGCAGCTTGGCCTCGGCCGGGGGGCCCCAGCATTTT
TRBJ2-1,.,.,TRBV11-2,CASSLVLTSRDEQFF,TGTGCCAGCAGCTTAGTTCTCACTAGCCGGGATGAGCAGTTCTTC
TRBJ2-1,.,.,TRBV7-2,CASQISLAYYNEQFF,TGTGCCAGCCAAATCAGCCTAGCCTACTACAATGAGCAGTTCTTC
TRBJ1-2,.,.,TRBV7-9,CASSFGQVSGYTF,TGTGCCAGCAGCTTCGGACAAGTGAGCGGCTACACCTTC
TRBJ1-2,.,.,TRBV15,CATSRGGTNYGYTF,TGTGCCACCAGCAGAGGCGGTACTAACTATGGCTACACCTTC
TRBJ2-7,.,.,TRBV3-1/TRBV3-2,CASSQDWRGLESDF,TGTGCCAGCAGCCAAGATTGGCGAGGCTTGGAAAGTGACTTC
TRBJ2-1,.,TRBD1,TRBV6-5,CASSFTPTGDHEQFF,TGTGCCAGCAGTTTTACCCCGACAGGGGATCATGAGCAGTTCTTC
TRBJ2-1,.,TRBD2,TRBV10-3,CAISDSGGSYNEQFF,TGTGCCATCAGTGATTCCGGGGGGTCCTACAATGAGCAGTTCTTC
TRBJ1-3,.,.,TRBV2,CASGGHPSSGNTIYF,TGTGCCAGCGGGGGACATCCGAGCTCTGGAAACACCATATATTTT
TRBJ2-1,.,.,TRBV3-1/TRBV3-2,CASSQDSRTYNEQFF,TGTGCCAGCAGCCAAGACAGTCGTACCTACAATGAGCAGTTCTTC
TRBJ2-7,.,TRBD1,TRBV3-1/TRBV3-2,CASRPQGTYEQYF,TGTGCCAGCAGACCACAGGGGACCTACGAGCAGTACTTC
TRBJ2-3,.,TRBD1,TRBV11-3,CASSPPGQGNTDTQYF,TGTGCCAGCAGCCCGCCGGGACAGGGAAACACAGATACGCAGTATTTT
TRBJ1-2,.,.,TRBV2,CASSEGTGSTVDYTF,TGTGCCAGCAGTGAAGGAACAGGGTCTACCGTCGACTACACCTTC
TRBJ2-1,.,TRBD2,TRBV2,CASRGGVYIEQFF,TGTGCCAGCCGGGGGGGTGTTTACATTGAGCAGTTCTTC
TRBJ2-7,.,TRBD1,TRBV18,CASSPDRAPTEQYF,TGTGCCAGCTCACCGGACAGGGCCCCGACCGAGCAGTACTTC
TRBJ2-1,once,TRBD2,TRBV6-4,CASSPQYGGALNEQFF,TGTGCCAGCAGCCCCCAGTACGGGGGGGCCTTAAATGAGCAGTTCTTC
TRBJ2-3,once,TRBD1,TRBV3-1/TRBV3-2,CASSQDAGTGIDTQYF,TGTGCCAGCAGCCAAGATGCCGGGACAGGGATAGATACGCAGTATTTT
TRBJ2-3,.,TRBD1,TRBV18,CASSPGQGPDTQYF,TGTGCCAGCTCACCCGGACAGGGTCCTGATACGCAGTATTTT
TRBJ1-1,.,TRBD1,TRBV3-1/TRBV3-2,CASSQDVGTGGNTEAFF,TGTGCCAGCAGCCAAGATGTAGGGACAGGGGGTAACACTGAAGCTTTCTTT
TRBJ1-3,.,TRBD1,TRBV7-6,CASSLGTGFSGNTIYF,TGTGCCAGCAGCTTAGGGACAGGGTTCTCTGGAAACACCATATATTTT
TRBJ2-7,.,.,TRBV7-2,CASSLGGRGHEQYF,TGTGCCAGCAGCTTAGGTGGTAGGGGCCACGAGCAGTACTTC
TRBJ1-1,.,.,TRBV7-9,CASSPEQGFSAAFF,TGTGCCAGCAGCCCAGAACAGGGATTCTCTGCAGCTTTCTTT
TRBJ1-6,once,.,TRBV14,CASSRGRPRAPLHF,TGTGCCAGCAGCCGAGGGAGGCCGAGGGCACCCCTCCACTTT
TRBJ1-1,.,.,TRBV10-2,CASSLSGTTEAFF,TGCGCCAGCAGTCTGTCGGGAACCACTGAAGCTTTCTTT
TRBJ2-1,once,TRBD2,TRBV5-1,CASSLPGGNYNEQFF,TGCGCCAGCAGCTTGCCGGGGGGGAACTACAATGAGCAGTTCTTC
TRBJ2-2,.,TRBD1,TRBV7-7,CASSLGQEPTGELFF,TGTGCCAGCAGCCTGGGACAGGAACCCACCGGGGAGCTGTTTTTT
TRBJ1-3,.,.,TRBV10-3,CAISATGSGNTIYF,TGTGCCATCAGTGCCACAGGATCTGGAAACACCATATATTTT
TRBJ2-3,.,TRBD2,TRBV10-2,CASKDGGGRTDTQYF,TGCGCCTCAAAAGATGGCGGGGGACGAACAGATACGCAGTATTTT
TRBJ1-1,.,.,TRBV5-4,CASSSLTGNTEAFF,TGTGCCAGCAGCTCGCTGACAGGGAACACTGAAGCTTTCTTT
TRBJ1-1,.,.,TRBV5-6,CASSDPGMRGTEAFF,TGTGCCAGCAGCGACCCAGGGATGCGGGGAACTGAAGCTTTCTTT
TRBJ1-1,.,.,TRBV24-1,CATSNPGNTEAFF,TGTGCCACCAGTAACCCCGGGAACACTGAAGCTTTCTTT
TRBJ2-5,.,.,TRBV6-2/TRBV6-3,CASSYGTQETQYF,TGTGCCAGCAGTTACGGGACACAAGAGACCCAGTACTTC
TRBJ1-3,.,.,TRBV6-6,CASSYLETASGNTIYF,TGTGCCAGCAGTTACTTGGAGACGGCATCTGGAAACACCATATATTTT
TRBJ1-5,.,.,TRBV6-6,CASSYWQGRNQPQHF,TGTGCCAGCAGTTACTGGCAGGGCCGCAATCAGCCCCAGCATTTT
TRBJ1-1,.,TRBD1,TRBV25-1,CASSDRTGWTEAFF,TGTGCCAGCAGTGACCGGACAGGTTGGACTGAAGCTTTCTTT
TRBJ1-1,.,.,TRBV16,CASSRGDSITTEAFF,TGTGCCAGCAGCCGGGGCGACAGTATTACCACTGAAGCTTTCTTT
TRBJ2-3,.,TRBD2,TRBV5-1,CASSLRSGGSSTDTQYF,TGCGCCAGCAGCTTGAGAAGCGGGGGGTCTAGCACAGATACGCAGTATTTT
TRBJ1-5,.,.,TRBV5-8,CASSWQGQPQHF,TGTGCCAGCAGCTGGCAGGGTCAGCCCCAGCATTTT
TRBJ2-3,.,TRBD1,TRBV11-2,CASSYPLTGVRTDTQYF,TGTGCCAGCAGTTATCCACTGACAGGGGTCAGGACAGATACGCAGTATTTT
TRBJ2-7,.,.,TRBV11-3,CASNSARGLTYF,TGTGCCAGCAATTCCGCCCGGGGGTTGACGTACTTC
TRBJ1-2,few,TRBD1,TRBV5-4,CASSPPTGGGGYTF,TGTGCCAGCAGCCCCCCGACAGGGGGCGGGGGCTACACCTTC
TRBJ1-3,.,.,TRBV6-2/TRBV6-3,CASRYDNSGNTIYF,TGTGCCAGCAGATACGACAACTCTGGAAACACCATATATTTT
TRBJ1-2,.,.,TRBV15,CANGLGGYGYTF,TGTGCCAACGGCCTAGGGGGCTATGGCTACACCTTC
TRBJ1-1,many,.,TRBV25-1,CASSKLSINTEAFF,TGTGCCAGCAGTAAACTGAGCATTAACACTGAAGCTTTCTTT
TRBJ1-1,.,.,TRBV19,CASSINRRNTEAFF,TGTGCCAGTAGTATCAACAGGAGGAACACTGAAGCTTTCTTT
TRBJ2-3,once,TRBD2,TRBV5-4,CASSLEGRTRSSDTQYF,TGTGCCAGCAGCTTGGAGGGCCGGACTAGAAGTTCTGATACGCAGTATTTT
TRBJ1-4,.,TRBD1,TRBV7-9,CATGTGSNEKLFF,TGTGCCACGGGGACAGGGAGCAATGAAAAACTGTTTTTT
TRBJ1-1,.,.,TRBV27,CASAPDGRRVETFF,TGTGCCAGCGCCCCGGATGGGCGGAGGGTGGAAACTTTCTTT
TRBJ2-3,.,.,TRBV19,CASSQTRFTQYF,TGTGCCAGTAGTCAGACTAGGTTTACGCAGTATTTT
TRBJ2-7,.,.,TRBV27,CASRQGLIYGQYF,TGTGCCAGCAGGCAGGGGCTAATCTACGGGCAGTACTTC
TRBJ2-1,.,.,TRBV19,CASSIQGPQDNEQFF,TGTGCCAGTAGTATACAGGGTCCGCAGGATAATGAGCAGTTCTTC